The entry that follows covers one TCR beta chain sequence. Clones were read by immunoSEQ multiplex PCR, and TCRdb kept only the in-frame ones, dropping some. Of 310,000 or so clones detected, approximately 93% appear once; the ten largest clones hold roughly 2.3%. This record belongs to a study of blood T cell repertoires in COVID-19. Across the study: There were acute and convalescent COVID-19 samples, and they came from the United States, Italy and Spain. PBMCs, B-cell-depleted T cells, or T cells provided the cDNA or gDNA that made up the material.

In germline, CDR1 is SNHLY, CDR2 FYNNEI. The V and J ends lost 1 base and 5 bases, in that order; junction bases with no gene match: 10. This CDR3 spans 17 amino acids. Those enrolled in Seattle joined during active infection and were followed longitudinally afterward. The chain uses TRBV2 and TRBJ2-5, with 10 positions matching TRBD1. Source material: peripheral blood. The sequence derives from a woman aged 30 to 39 with COVID-19, enrolled during active disease. The DNA of the CDR3 is TGTGCCAGCAGTGAAGGATATAAGACAGGGGGCAGGGAGACCCAGTACTTC. This translates into CASSEGYKTGGRETQYF.